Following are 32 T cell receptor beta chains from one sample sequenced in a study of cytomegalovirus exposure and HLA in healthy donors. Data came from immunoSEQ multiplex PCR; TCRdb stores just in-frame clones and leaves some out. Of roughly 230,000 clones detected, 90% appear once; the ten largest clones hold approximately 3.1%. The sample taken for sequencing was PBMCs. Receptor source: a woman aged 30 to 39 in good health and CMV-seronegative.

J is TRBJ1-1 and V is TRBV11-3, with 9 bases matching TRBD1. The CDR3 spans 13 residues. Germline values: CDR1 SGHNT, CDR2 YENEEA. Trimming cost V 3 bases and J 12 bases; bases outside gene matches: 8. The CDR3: CASSFLQDRGPFF. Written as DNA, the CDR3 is TGTGCCAGCAGCTTTTTGCAGGACAGGGGACCTTTCTTT.

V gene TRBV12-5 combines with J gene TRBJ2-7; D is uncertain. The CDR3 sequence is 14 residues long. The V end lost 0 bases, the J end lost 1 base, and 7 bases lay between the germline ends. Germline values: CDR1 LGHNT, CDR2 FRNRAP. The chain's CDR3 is CASGLVAGSYEQYF. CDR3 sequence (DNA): TGTGCTAGTGGTTTGGTCGCCGGTTCCTACGAGCAGTACTTC.

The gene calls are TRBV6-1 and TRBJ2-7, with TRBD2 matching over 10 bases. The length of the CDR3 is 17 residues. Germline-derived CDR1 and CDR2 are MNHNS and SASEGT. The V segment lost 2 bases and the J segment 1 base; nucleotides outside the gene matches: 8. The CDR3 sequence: CASSEPRTSGRSYEQYF. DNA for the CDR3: TGTGCCAGCAGTGAACCTCGGACTAGCGGACGATCCTACGAGCAGTACTTC.

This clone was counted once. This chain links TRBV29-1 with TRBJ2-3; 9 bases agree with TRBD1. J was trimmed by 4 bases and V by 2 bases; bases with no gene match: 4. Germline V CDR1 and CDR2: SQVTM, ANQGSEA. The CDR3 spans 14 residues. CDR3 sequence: CSVESGTGPDTQYF. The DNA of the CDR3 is TGCAGCGTTGAATCCGGGACAGGGCCAGATACGCAGTATTTT.

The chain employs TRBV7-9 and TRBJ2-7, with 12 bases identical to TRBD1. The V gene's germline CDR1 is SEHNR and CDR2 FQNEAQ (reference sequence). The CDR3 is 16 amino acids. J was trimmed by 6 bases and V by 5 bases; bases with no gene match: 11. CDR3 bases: TGTGCCAGCAGCCTATGGGGACAGGGGGCGCGAGGCGAGCAGTACTTC. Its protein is CASSLWGQGARGEQYF.

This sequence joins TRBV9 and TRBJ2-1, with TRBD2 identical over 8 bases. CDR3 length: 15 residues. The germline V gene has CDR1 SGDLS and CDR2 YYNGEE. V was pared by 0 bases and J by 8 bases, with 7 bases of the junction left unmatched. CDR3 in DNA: TGTGCCAGCAGCGTAGGAGGGACTAGTGACGATGAGCAGTTCTTC. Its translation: CASSVGGTSDDEQFF.

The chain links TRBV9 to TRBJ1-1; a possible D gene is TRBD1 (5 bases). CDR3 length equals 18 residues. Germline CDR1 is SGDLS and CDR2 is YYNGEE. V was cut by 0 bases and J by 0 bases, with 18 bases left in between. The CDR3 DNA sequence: TGTGCCAGCAGCGTAGATGGCCGGTCAGGGTCCATGAACACTGAAGCTTTCTTT. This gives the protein CASSVDGRSGSMNTEAFF.

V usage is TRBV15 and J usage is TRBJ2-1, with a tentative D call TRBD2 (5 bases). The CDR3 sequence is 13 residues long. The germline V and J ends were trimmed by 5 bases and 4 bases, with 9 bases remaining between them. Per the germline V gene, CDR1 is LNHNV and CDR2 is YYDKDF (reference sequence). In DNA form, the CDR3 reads TGTGCCACCAGCCCCAGGAGGTACAATGAGCAGTTCTTC. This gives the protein CATSPRRYNEQFF.

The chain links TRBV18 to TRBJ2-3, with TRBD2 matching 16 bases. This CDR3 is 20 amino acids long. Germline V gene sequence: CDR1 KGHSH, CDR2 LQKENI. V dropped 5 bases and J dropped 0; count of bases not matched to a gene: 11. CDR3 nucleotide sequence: TGTGCCAGCTCAGACCACGGGGGACTAGCGGGAGGGTCTAGCACAGATACGCAGTATTTT. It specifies CASSDHGGLAGGSSTDTQYF. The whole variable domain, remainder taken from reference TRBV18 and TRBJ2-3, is NAGVMQNPRHLVRRRGQEARLRCSPMKGHSHVYWYRQLPEEGLKFMVYLQKENIIDESGMPKERFSAEFPKEGPSILRIQQVVRGDSAAYFCASSDHGGLAGGSSTDTQYFGPGTRLTVL.

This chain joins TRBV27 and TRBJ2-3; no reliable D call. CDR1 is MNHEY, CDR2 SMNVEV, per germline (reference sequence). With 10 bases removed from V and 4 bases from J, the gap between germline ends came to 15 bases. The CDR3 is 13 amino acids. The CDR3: CATKDRNSDTQYF. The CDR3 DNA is TGTGCCACCAAAGATAGAAACTCAGATACGCAGTATTTT.

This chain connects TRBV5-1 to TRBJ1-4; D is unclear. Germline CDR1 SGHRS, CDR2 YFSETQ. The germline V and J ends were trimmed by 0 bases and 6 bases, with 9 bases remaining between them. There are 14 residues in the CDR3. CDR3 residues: CASSLDGLDEKLFF. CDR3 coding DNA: TGCGCCAGCAGCTTGGATGGGTTGGATGAAAAACTGTTTTTT. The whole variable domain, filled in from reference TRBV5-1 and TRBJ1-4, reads KAGVTQTPRYLIKTRGQQVTLSCSPISGHRSVSWYQQTPGQGLQFLFEYFSETQRNKGNFPGRFSGRQFSNSRSEMNVSTLELGDSALYLCASSLDGLDEKLFFGSGTQLSVL.

For the CDR3, the DNA is TGTGCCAGCAGTGAAGGGACTAGCATCCGCTCCTACAATGAGCAGTTCTTC. It encodes CASSEGTSIRSYNEQFF. This chain links TRBV2 with TRBJ2-1, with 8 bases lining up with TRBD2. The length of the CDR3 is 17 residues. V shed 1 base and J 0 bases; nucleotides not matched to a gene: 5. The germline V gene has CDR1 SNHLY and CDR2 FYNNEI.

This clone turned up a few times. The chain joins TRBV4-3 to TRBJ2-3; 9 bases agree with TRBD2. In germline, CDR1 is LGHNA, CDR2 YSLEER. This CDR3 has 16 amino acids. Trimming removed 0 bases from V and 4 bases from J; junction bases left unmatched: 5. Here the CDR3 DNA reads TGCGCCAGCAGCCAAGATTATGCGGGAGGGCCAGATACGCAGTATTTT. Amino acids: CASSQDYAGGPDTQYF.

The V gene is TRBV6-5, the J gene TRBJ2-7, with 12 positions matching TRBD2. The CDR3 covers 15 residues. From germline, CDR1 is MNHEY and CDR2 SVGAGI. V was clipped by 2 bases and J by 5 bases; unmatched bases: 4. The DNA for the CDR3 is TGTGCCAGCAGTTACCTCGGACTAGCGGGAAACGAGCAGTACTTC. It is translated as CASSYLGLAGNEQYF.

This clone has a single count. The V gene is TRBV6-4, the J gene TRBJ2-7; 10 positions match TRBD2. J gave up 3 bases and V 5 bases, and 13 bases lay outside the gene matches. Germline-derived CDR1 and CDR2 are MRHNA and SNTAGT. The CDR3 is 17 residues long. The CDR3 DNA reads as TGTGCCAGCAGTAGGGGACTAGCGAGGGGGGGGATCTACGAGCAGTACTTC. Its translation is CASSRGLARGGIYEQYF.

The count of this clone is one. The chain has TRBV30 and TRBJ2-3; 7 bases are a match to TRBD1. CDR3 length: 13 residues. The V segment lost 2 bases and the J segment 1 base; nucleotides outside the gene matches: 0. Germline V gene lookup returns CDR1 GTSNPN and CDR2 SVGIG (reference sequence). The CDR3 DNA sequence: TGTGCCTGGAGTACAGGGGGCACAGATACGCAGTATTTT. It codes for CAWSTGGTDTQYF.

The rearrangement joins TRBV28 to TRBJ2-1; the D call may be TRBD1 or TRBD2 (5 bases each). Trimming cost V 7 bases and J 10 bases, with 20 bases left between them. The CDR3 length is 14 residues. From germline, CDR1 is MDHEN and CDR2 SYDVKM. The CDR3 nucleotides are TGTGCCAGCACCCCGGGGCCCTACTGGGGCGAGCAGTTCTTC. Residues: CASTPGPYWGEQFF.

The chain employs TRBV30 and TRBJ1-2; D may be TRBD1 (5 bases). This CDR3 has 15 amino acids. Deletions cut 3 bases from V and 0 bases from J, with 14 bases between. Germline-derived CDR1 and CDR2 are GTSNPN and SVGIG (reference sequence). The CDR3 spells CAWRAQTVANYGYTF. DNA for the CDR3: TGTGCCTGGAGGGCCCAGACAGTAGCTAACTATGGCTACACCTTC.

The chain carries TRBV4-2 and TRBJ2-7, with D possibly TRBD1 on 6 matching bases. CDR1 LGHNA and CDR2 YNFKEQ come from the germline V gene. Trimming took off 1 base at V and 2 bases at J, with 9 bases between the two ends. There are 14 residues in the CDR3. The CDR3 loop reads CASSQGTVAYEQYF. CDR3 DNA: TGTGCCAGCAGCCAAGGGACAGTTGCCTACGAGCAGTACTTC.

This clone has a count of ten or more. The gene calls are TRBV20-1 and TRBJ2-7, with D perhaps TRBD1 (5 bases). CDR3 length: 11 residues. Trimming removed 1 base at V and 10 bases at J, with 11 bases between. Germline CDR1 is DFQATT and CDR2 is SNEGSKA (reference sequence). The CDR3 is CSARVGEGQYF. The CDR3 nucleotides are TGCAGTGCTAGAGTAGGGGAAGGACAGTACTTC.

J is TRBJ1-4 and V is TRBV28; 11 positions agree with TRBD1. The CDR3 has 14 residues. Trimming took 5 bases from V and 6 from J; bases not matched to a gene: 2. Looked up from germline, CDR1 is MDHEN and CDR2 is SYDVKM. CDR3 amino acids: CASSRTGGDEKLFF. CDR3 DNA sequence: TGTGCCAGCAGTCGGACAGGGGGCGATGAAAAACTGTTTTTT.

The CDR3 DNA sequence: TGTGCCAGCAGCCCCGGGACCAACCCCACCAGCGAGACCCAGTACTTC. Its protein is CASSPGTNPTSETQYF. V gene TRBV7-9 combines with J gene TRBJ2-5; D might be TRBD1 or TRBD2, each matching 5 bases. V lost 5 bases and J lost 5, with 21 bases in between. Germline lookup yields CDR1 SEHNR and CDR2 FQNEAQ (reference sequence). There are 16 residues in the CDR3. Full variable domain (rest looked up from reference TRBV7-9 and TRBJ2-5): DTGVSQNPRHKITKRGQNVTFRCDPISEHNRLYWYRQTLGQGPEFLTYFQNEAQLEKSRLLSDRFSAERPKGSFSTLEIQRTEQGDSAMYLCASSPGTNPTSETQYFGPGTRLLVL.

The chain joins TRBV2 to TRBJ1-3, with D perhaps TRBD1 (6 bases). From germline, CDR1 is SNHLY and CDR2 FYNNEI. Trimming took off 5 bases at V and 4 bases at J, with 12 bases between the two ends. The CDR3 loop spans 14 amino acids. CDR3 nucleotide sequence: TGTGCCAGCAGTTTCAGGGGAACCGGAAACACCATATATTTT. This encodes CASSFRGTGNTIYF.

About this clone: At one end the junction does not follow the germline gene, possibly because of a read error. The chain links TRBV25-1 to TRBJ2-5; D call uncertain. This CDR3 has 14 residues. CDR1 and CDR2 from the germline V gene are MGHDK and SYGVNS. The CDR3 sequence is CAGSEYTAQETQYF. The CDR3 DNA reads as TGTGCCGGCAGTGAATATACGGCCCAAGAGACCCAGTACTTC. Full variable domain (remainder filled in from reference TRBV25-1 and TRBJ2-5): EADIYQTPRYLVIGTGKKITLECSQTMGHDKMYWYQQDPGMELHLIHYSYGVNSTEKGDLSSESTVSRIRTEHFPLTLESARPSHTSQYLCAGSEYTAQETQYFGPGTRLLVL.

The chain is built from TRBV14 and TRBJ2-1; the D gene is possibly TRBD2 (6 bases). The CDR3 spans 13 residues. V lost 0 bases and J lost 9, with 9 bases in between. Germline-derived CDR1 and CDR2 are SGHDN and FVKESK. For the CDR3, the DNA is TGTGCCAGCAGCCAAGACCTGGGGGGTGAGCAGTTCTTC. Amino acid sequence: CASSQDLGGEQFF.

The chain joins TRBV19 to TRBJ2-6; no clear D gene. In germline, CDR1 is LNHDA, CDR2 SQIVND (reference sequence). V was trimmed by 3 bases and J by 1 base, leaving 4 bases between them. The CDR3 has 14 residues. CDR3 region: CASSIRSGANVLTF. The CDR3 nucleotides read TGTGCCAGTAGTATTCGGTCTGGGGCCAACGTCCTGACTTTC.

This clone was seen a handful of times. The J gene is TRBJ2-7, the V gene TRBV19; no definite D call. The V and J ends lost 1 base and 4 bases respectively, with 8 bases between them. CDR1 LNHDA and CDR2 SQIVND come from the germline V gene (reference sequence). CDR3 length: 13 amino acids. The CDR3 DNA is TGTGCCAGTAGTATAGGTTACGGATACGAGCAGTACTTC. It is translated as CASSIGYGYEQYF.

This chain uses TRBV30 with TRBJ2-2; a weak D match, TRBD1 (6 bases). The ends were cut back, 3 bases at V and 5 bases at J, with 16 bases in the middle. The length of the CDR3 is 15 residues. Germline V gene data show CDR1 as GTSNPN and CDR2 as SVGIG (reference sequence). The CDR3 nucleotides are TGTGCCTGGAGGGAGCGCGGAAGGGGGACCGGGGAGCTGTTTTTT. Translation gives CAWRERGRGTGELFF.

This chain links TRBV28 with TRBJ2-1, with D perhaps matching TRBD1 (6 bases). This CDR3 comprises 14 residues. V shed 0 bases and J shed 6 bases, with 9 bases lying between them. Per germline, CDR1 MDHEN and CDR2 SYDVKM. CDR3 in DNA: TGTGCCAGCAGTTTATGGGACAGAATCAATGAGCAGTTCTTC. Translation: CASSLWDRINEQFF.

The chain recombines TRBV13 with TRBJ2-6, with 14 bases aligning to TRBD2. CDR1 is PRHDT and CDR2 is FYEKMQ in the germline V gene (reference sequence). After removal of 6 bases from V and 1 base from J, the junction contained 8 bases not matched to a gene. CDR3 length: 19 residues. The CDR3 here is CASSYGLAGGRSGANVLTF. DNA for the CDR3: TGTGCCAGCAGTTATGGACTAGCGGGAGGAAGGTCTGGGGCCAACGTCCTGACTTTC.

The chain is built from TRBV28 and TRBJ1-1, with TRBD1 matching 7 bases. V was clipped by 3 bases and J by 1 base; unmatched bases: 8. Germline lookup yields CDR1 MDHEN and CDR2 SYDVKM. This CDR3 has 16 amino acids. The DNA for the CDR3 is TGTGCCAGCAGTTTCCCAGGGGGGGGAGAGAACACTGAAGCTTTCTTT. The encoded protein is CASSFPGGGENTEAFF. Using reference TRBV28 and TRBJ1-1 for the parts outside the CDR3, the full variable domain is DVKVTQSSRYLVKRTGEKVFLECVQDMDHENMFWYRQDPGLGLRLIYFSYDVKMKEKGDIPEGYSVSREKKERFSLILESASTNQTSMYLCASSFPGGGENTEAFFGQGTRLTVV.

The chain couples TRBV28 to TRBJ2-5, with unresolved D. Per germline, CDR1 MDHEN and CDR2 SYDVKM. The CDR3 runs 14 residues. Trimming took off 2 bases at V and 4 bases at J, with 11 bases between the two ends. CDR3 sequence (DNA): TGTGCCAGCAGTTTAATACTCGTTTCAGAGACCCAGTACTTC. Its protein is CASSLILVSETQYF. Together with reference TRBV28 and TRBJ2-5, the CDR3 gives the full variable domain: DVKVTQSSRYLVKRTGEKVFLECVQDMDHENMFWYRQDPGLGLRLIYFSYDVKMKEKGDIPEGYSVSREKKERFSLILESASTNQTSMYLCASSLILVSETQYFGPGTRLLVL.